This T cell receptor beta chain was captured in a study of tumor-infiltrating lymphocytes in primary liver carcinoma. Whole-study context: Staging of the tumors gave T1-T3 N0M0, with widths of about 4.2 to 11 cm. The study obtained roughly 3.65 to 7.5 million productive TCRbeta reads per sample, similar across tissue types.

Study-wide points: The difference in top-250-clone fraction between tumors and blood was significant, favoring tumors (p = 0.039). In tumor-adjacent and tumor-blood pairs, overlap was lower than in tumor region pairs.

This CDR3 region has 17 residues. Germline CDR1 reads SGHAT; CDR2 reads FQNNGV. The template, 500 ng total RNA, yielded TCR beta cDNA made with a constant-region primer. ARM-PCR, slightly modified, supplied the TCR beta libraries through three nested multiplex PCR rounds. It was with TRBV1-TRBV30 forward primers and a C-beta reverse primer that the first two PCR rounds were run, at about 10 cycles each. TCRdb recomputed calls from the multiplex PCR reads with MiXCR, one row per CDR3 protein. The data show 90,000 to 100,000 distinct CDR3 sequences, 69% seen once. DNA and RNA were both co-extracted from approximately 22-30 mg of bulk tissue that had not been sorted. As concerns this clonotype: Its antigen is unidentified. One end of the junction does not line up with germline, which may come from a read error.

This sequence originates from a woman in her sixties or seventies with primary liver carcinoma and hepatitis B virus infection. Material for sequencing was liver tumor tissue from sampling region 5. Subset defined: tumor region T5, tumor centre. The rearrangement uses TRBV11-2 and TRBJ2-1; 15 bases map to TRBD2. In DNA, the CDR3 is TGCGCCAGCATCGACGGGACTAGCGGGAGGTCCTACAATGAACAGTTCTTC. Translation: CASIDGTSGRSYNEQFF.